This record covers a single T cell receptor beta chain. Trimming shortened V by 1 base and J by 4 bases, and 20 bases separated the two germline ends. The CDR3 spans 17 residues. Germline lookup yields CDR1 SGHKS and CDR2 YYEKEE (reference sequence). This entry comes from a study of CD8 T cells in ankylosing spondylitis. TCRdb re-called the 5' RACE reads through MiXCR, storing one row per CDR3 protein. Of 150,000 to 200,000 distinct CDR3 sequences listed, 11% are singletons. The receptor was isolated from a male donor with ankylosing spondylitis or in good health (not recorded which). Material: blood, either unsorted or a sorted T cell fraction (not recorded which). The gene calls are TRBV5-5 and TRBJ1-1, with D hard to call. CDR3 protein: CASSLQAKVAWGTEAFF. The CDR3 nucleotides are TGTGCCAGCAGCTTGCAGGCGAAAGTAGCGTGGGGCACTGAAGCTTTCTTT.